This TCR beta chain comes out of a study of T cell repertoires in aging, cancer and after chemotherapy. A mixed TRB-A/B primer pool amplified rearranged TRB by multiplex touch-down PCR. TCRdb re-derived calls from the multiplex PCR reads in MiXCR, one entry per CDR3 protein. The sample contains 7,000 to 8,500 distinct CDR3 sequences, roughly half of which appear only once. As concerns this clonotype: Antigen: not known.

Peripheral blood genomic DNA, not sorted cells or RNA, was the template. Broader study findings: In each cancer cohort, median generation probability increased across chemotherapy, suggesting thymic output rebounded. The repertoire data cannot show anything about immunological memory following chemotherapy. In healthy donors, age-related TCR diversity loss mainly reflected lost richness.

With 6 bases clipped from V and 6 bases from J, the junction kept 3 bases outside the gene matches. CDR3 length: 13 residues. Germline loops: CDR1 MNHEY, CDR2 SVGAGI. The TCR originated in a human donor with a solid tumor. The chain links TRBV6-5 to TRBJ1-5; the match to TRBD1 covers 9 bases. Material: blood. CDR3 sequence: CASRGQGGQPQHF. CDR3 sequence (DNA): TGTGCCAGCAGGGGACAGGGAGGTCAGCCCCAGCATTTT.